This entry describes one T cell receptor beta chain. The data were obtained in a study of blood T cell repertoires in COVID-19. As for the study in general: From the United States, Italy and Spain came samples of acute and convalescent COVID-19. PBMCs, B-cell-depleted T cells, or T cells were the source of the cDNA or gDNA that made up the material.

Germline lookup yields CDR1 LNHDA and CDR2 SQIVND (reference sequence). The CDR3 spans 14 residues. Between the trimmed V and J ends, which lost 5 bases and 7 bases, there was a span of 16 bases. Original processing methods: Estimation of nucleated cell counts relied on the amplification of reference gene primers. Generated by immunoSEQ multiplex PCR, the TCRdb table keeps only in-frame clones and is missing some. That table is the source of V, J and clone size, and D and trimming were worked out from the DNA. The repertoire includes around 40,000 clones, around 83% of them detected once, and under 55% sits in the top ten.

The sequencing input was peripheral blood. The chain uses TRBV19 and TRBJ2-3; D is perhaps TRBD1 (5 bases). The sequence derives from a woman of 80 years or more with active or convalescent COVID-19. The CDR3, as DNA: TGTGCCAGTAGTTCCGCGGATGGGGCTTATACGCAGTATTTT. Translation gives CASSSADGAYTQYF.